This T cell receptor (beta chain) was captured by sequencing in a study of blood T cell repertoires in COVID-19. From germline, CDR1 is SGHDT and CDR2 YYEEEE. This CDR3 contains 13 residues. V was clipped by 4 bases and J by 9 bases, with 11 bases between them. The assay was immunoSEQ multiplex PCR, and TCRdb's table has in-frame clones only and misses some. This sample has some 200,000 clones; 84% occur once, and the top ten carry about 7.3%. The sample comprised peripheral blood. V and J are TRBV5-6 and TRBJ1-6; D not certain. The source of this sequence is a woman in her forties or fifties with active or convalescent COVID-19. The CDR3 loop is CASSLRAGSPLHF. CDR3 nucleotides: TGTGCCAGCAGCCTGAGGGCGGGTTCACCCCTCCACTTT.